The T cell receptor beta chain under discussion was sequenced for a study of shared clonotypes between healthy human individuals. Sequencing used immunoSEQ multiplex PCR; TCRdb keeps in-frame clones, though not all of them. Here the sample spans about a million clones, approximately 70% being singletons. Germline assignment: CDR1 SGHRS and CDR2 YFSETQ. V was shortened by 0 bases and J by 2 bases, with 9 bases between the two germline ends. CDR3 length equals 15 residues. The study separated CD4+ cells into CD45RA+ naive and CD45RA-negative memory subsets. The TCR was taken from a man between 18 and 29 years old in good health. This chain joins TRBV5-1 and TRBJ2-1, with unresolved D. Input material: memory CD4+ T cells sorted from blood. The subset denotes: CD45RA-negative fraction. The CDR3 DNA is TGCGCCAGCAGCTTGGCAGTTTCTACCTACAATGAGCAGTTCTTC. Protein product: CASSLAVSTYNEQFF.